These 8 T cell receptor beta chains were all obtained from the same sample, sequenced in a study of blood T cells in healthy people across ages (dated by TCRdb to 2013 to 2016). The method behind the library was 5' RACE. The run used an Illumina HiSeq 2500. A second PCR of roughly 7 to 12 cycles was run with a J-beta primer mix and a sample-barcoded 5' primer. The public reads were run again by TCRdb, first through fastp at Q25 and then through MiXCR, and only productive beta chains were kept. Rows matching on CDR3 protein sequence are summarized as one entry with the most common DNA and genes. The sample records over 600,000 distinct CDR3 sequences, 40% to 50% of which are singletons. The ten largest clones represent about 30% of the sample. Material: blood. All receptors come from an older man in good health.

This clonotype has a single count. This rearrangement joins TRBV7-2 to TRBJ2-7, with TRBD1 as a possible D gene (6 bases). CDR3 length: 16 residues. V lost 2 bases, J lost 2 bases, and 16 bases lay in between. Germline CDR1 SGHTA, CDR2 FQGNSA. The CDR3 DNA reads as TGTGCCAGCAGCTTAACGGGGACACGGAGAACCTACGAGCAGTACTTC. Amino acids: CASSLTGTRRTYEQYF.

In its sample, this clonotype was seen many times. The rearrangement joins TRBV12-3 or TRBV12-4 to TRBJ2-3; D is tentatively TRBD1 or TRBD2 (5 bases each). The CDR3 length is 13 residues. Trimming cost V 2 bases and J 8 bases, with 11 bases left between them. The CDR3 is CASSLLTGTTQYF. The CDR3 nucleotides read TGTGCCAGCAGTTTACTAACCGGGACTACGCAGTATTTT.

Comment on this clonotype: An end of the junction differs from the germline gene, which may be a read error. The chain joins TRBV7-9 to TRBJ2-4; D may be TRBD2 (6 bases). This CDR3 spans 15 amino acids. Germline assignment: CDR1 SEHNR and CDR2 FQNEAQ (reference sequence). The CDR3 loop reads CDSSESGPAKNIQYF. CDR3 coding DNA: TGTGACAGCAGCGAAAGCGGGCCAGCCAAAAACATTCAGTACTTC. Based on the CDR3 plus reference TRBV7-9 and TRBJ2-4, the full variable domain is DTGVSQNPRHKITKRGQNVTFRCDPISEHNRLYWYRQTLGQGPEFLTYFQNEAQLEKSRLLSDRFSAERPKGSFSTLEIQRTEQGDSAMYLCDSSESGPAKNIQYFGAGTRLSVL.

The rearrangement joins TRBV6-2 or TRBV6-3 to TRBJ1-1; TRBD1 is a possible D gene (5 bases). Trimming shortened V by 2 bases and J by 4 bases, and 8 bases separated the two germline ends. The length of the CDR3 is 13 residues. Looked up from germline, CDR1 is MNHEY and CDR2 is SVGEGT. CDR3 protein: CASSYGAGTEAFF. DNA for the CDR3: TGTGCCAGCAGTTACGGGGCGGGCACTGAAGCTTTCTTT.

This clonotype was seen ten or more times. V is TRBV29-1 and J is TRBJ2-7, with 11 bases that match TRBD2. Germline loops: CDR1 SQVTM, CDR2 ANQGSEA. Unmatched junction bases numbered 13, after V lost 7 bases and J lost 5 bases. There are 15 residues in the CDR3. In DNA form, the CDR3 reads TGCAGCGCCCGAGGCGGTCTAGCGGGAGGAAACGAGCAGTACTTC. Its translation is CSARGGLAGGNEQYF.

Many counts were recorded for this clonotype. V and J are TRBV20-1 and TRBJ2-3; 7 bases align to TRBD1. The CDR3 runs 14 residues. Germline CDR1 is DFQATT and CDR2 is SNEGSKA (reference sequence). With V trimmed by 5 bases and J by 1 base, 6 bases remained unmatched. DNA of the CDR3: TGCAGTGCTCTCGGACAGGCCGGCACAGATACGCAGTATTTT. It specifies CSALGQAGTDTQYF.

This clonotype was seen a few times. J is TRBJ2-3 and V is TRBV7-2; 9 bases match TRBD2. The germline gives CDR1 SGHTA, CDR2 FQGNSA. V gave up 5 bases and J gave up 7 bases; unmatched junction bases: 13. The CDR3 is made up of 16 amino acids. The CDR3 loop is CASSPEGGRARNTQYF. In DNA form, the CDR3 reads TGTGCCAGCAGCCCGGAGGGCGGGAGGGCTAGAAATACGCAGTATTTT.

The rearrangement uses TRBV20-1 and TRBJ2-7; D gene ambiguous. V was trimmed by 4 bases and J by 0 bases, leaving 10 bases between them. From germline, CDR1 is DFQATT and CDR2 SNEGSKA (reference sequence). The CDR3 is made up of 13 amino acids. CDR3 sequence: CSATTDISYEQYF. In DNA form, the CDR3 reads TGCAGTGCTACGACTGACATCTCCTACGAGCAGTACTTC.